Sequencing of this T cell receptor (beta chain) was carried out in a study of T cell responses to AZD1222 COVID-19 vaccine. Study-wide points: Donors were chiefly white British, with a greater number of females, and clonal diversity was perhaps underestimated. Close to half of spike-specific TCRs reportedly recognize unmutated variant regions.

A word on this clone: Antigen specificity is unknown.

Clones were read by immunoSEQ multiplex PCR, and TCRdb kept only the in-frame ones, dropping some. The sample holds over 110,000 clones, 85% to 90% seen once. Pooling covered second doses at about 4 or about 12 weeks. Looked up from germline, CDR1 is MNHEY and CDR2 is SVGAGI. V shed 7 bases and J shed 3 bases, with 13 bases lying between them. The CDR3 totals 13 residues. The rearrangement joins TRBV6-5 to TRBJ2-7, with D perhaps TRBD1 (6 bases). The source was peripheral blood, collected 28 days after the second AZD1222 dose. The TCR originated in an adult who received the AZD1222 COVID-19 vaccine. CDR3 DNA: TGTGCCAGCATAACTCCGACAGGCTACGAGCAGTACTTC. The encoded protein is CASITPTGYEQYF.